This T cell receptor (beta chain) originates from a study of T cell repertoires in cytomegalovirus infection. At the level of the study: HLA-B-restricted CMV epitopes that are well studied were used alongside recently identified HLA-C-restricted ones.

Only one count was recorded for this clonotype. What it binds is unknown. Germline CDR1 is SGHRS and CDR2 is YFSETQ. The CDR3 covers 15 residues. V lost 4 bases, J lost 0 bases, and 13 bases lay in between. MiXCR, run by TCRdb on the reads, gives a single entry per CDR3 protein. The table lists about 900,000 distinct CDR3 sequences, roughly 30% of them singletons. Findings and limits, study-wide: The ex vivo response was dominated by HLA-C-restricted CMV-specific TCR beta clonotypes. Individuals carrying CMV plus the relevant HLA were identified by cumulative frequency of public TCR beta families.

The source is a human donor in good health (CMV status not recorded). Some clones in this sample may be carry-over from other donors' samples. Specimen: cultured CD8+ T cells from PBMCs, collected from culture after CMV antigen stimulation. The chain uses TRBV5-1 and TRBJ1-1; D is uncertain. The CDR3 DNA reads as TGCGCCAGCAGCCTAGAACGGAGCATGAACACTGAAGCTTTCTTT. Amino acid sequence: CASSLERSMNTEAFF.